This T cell receptor beta chain was captured in a study of patients and donors after allogeneic stem cell transplantation. This CDR3 is built from 17 residues. CDR1 and CDR2 (germline): SGHRS, YFSETQ. V lost 0 bases to trimming and J lost 6 bases; unmatched junction nucleotides: 9. TCRdb processed the RT-PCR reads anew with MiXCR; each CDR3 protein has one entry. The sample includes 150,000 to 200,000 distinct CDR3 sequences, roughly 31% seen only once; the top ten take 3.2%. The rearrangement joins TRBV5-1 to TRBJ2-1; 10 bases agree with TRBD2. The clonotype comes from a human donor who was either an allogeneic HSCT recipient or a stem cell or donor lymphocyte infusion donor (not recorded which). It is not recorded whose cells these are; they may come from a transplant donor. The sequenced material came from blood, either unsorted or a sorted T cell fraction (not recorded which). The CDR3 region is CASSLAAAGGPSNEQFF. The CDR3 bases are TGCGCCAGCAGCTTGGCGGCAGCGGGAGGGCCGAGCAATGAGCAGTTCTTC.